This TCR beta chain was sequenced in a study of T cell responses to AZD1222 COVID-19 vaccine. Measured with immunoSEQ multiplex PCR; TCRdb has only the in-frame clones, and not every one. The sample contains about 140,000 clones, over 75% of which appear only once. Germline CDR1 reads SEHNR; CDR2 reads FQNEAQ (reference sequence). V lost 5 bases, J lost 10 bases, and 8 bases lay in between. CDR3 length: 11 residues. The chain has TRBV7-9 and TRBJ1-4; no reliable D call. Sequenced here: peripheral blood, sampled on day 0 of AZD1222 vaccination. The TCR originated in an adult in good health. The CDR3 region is CASSGGVKLFF. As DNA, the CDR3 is TGTGCCAGCAGCGGTGGGGTAAAACTGTTTTTT.